These 10 T cell receptor beta chains were sequenced from one sample in a study of T cells expressing NK-cell markers (dated by TCRdb to 2020 to 2022). Libraries were made using 5' RACE. Instrument used: Illumina HiSeq 2000. Reads reprocessed by TCRdb are summarized as one entry per CDR3 protein sequence, and DNA is absent. The sample's table lists a count of some 500,000 distinct CDR3 sequences. The ten biggest clones cover approximately 1.5% of the sample. The sample was blood T cells: a sorted CD56 or NKG2C T cell subset, CD4+ or CD8+ T cells, or bulk PBMC T cells (not recorded which). Receptor source: a woman in her fifties or sixties in good health. Donor details come from another sample of the same person, matched by shared clones.

The rearrangement links TRBV6-5 to TRBJ2-1; TCRdb picks TRBD2, but there is no DNA to check that call. This CDR3 contains 16 residues. CDR1 and CDR2 (germline): MNHEY, SVGAGI. The CDR3 loop reads CASSPGGGTTFNEQFF.

The gene calls are TRBV5-1 and TRBJ1-1; TCRdb's assignment of TRBD1 cannot be checked, as there is no DNA. The CDR3 has 17 residues. CDR1 is SGHRS and CDR2 is YFSETQ in the germline V gene. The CDR3 loop reads CASRGGQPLRLNTEAFF.

The V and J genes are TRBV20-1 and TRBJ1-1; TCRdb reports TRBD1, a call that lacks DNA to check it against. CDR3 length: 13 amino acids. CDR1 DFQATT and CDR2 SNEGSKA come from the germline V gene (reference sequence). The CDR3 region is CSADGTMGTEAFF.

This sequence joins TRBV4-2 and TRBJ2-1; TCRdb's D gene call, TRBD2, goes unchecked for lack of DNA. Germline V gives CDR1 LGHNA, CDR2 YNFKEQ. The CDR3 contains 14 residues. The chain's CDR3 is CASSQQPSVNEQFF.

The chain employs TRBV20-1 and TRBJ2-5; TCRdb returns TRBD1, unconfirmable since there is no DNA. CDR3 length: 12 residues. Per germline, CDR1 DFQATT and CDR2 SNEGSKA (reference sequence). CDR3 residues: CSATRQGASQYF.

This chain connects TRBV7-2 to TRBJ2-1. Germline loops: CDR1 SGHTA, CDR2 FQGNSA. This CDR3 region has 11 residues. CDR3 amino acids: CASTLKNEQFF.

This chain joins TRBV6-1 and TRBJ1-4. The CDR3 length is 15 residues. Looked up from germline, CDR1 is MNHNS and CDR2 is SASEGT. This CDR3 is CASGSSGPVNEKLFF.

The rearrangement uses TRBV4-1 and TRBJ2-4. CDR3 length equals 14 residues. CDR1 MGHRA and CDR2 YSYEKL come from the germline V gene. CDR3 sequence reads: CASSLLGLKNIQYF.

The chain uses TRBV24-1 and TRBJ2-1; as DNA is missing, the TRBD1 call by TCRdb cannot be tested. The CDR3 totals 15 residues. CDR1 and CDR2 (germline): KGHDR, SFDVKD. The CDR3: CATSDLGQAEDEQFF.

CDR3 amino acids: CASVSGDNSPLHF. This rearrangement joins TRBV2 to TRBJ1-6; the TCRdb call, TRBD1, lacks DNA for checking. Germline values: CDR1 SNHLY, CDR2 FYNNEI. The CDR3 is 13 amino acids.